The present T cell receptor delta chain was sequenced within a study of gamma-delta T cells after stem cell transplantation. Trimming shortened V by 3 bases and J by 0 bases, and 19 bases separated the two germline ends. CDR1 is GEAIGNYY and CDR2 is EKD in the germline V gene. The CDR3 has 17 residues. This clone is deemed medium-sized (0.01 to 0.1%). TCRdb re-processed the RT-PCR reads via CATT. The sample holds about 1,000 delta-chain clones, 3.8% seen once. Sequenced: gamma-delta T cells. The TCR was taken from a human donor. It is not recorded whose cells these are; they may come from a transplant donor. The rearrangement uses TRDV2 and TRDJ1, with D perhaps matching TRDD3 (6 bases). The CDR3: CACDPLRGEDDTDKLIF. For the CDR3, the DNA is TGTGCCTGTGACCCACTCAGGGGGGAAGACGACACCGATAAACTCATCTTT.